Listed here are 9 T cell receptor beta chains from one sample, sequenced in a study of human T cells and chemical hapten exposure (dated by TCRdb to the early 2020s). According to the study, the label for this sample's time point signals: patch test 3, about 24 weeks after DPC sensitization. This specimen's treatment or condition label, interpreted: therapeutic diphenylcyclopropenone sensitization with weekly scalp DPC. To prepare the library, RACE was applied. TCRdb records NextSeq 500 as the sequencer. The public reads were run again by TCRdb, first through fastp at Q25 and then through MiXCR, and only productive beta chains were kept. Each entry is one CDR3 protein sequence, shown with its most common DNA and genes. The sample yields roughly 32,000 distinct CDR3 sequences; 5% to 6.5% were counted once. The top ten hold around 5% of the sample. Here the sequenced sample was whole blood, taken in connection with sensitization to the hapten diphenylcyclopropenone (DPC). These receptors were obtained from a man aged 25 to 40 with alopecia areata. Some clones in this sample may be carry-over from other donors' samples.

This clonotype was detected only a few times. The chain joins TRBV5-1 to TRBJ1-5; the D is unclear. In germline, CDR1 is SGHRS, CDR2 YFSETQ. Deletions cut 4 bases from V and 7 bases from J, with 12 bases between. The CDR3 runs to 13 residues. Here the CDR3 DNA reads TGCGCCAGCAGCCCCGGAGACTCGCAGCCCCAGCATTTT. Residues: CASSPGDSQPQHF.

This clonotype has ten or more counts. The chain's CDR3 is CASWDRGLFF. DNA of the CDR3: TGTGCCAGCTGGGACCGGGGTTTGTTCTTC. The chain is built from TRBV6-2 or TRBV6-3 and TRBJ2-1; perhaps D is TRBD1 or TRBD2 (5 bases each). The germline V gene encodes CDR1 MNHEY and CDR2 SVGEGT. The V end lost 8 bases, the J end lost 15 bases, and 14 bases lay between the germline ends. The CDR3 has 10 residues.

This clonotype has ten or more counts. The J gene is TRBJ1-2, the V gene TRBV6-1; D is unresolved. This CDR3 has 13 amino acids. Germline values: CDR1 MNHNS, CDR2 SASEGT. The V end was cut by 2 bases, the J end by 1 base, with 5 bases between. CDR3 in DNA: TGTGCCAGCAGTGAACCTAATAACTATGGCTACACCTTC. Protein sequence: CASSEPNNYGYTF.

In its sample, this clonotype ranks as large. V usage is TRBV7-9 and J usage is TRBJ2-7; 12 positions agree with TRBD1. The germline V gene has CDR1 SEHNR and CDR2 FQNEAQ (reference sequence). V was pared by 1 base and J by 2 bases, with 9 bases of the junction left unmatched. This CDR3 region has 18 residues. DNA for the CDR3: TGTGCCAGCAGCTTAGGCGGGACAGGGGGCCCCATTACCTACGAGCAGTACTTC. This sequence encodes CASSLGGTGGPITYEQYF. Complete variable domain (other parts from reference TRBV7-9 and TRBJ2-7): DTGVSQNPRHKITKRGQNVTFRCDPISEHNRLYWYRQTLGQGPEFLTYFQNEAQLEKSRLLSDRFSAERPKGSFSTLEIQRTEQGDSAMYLCASSLGGTGGPITYEQYFGPGTRLTVT.

Ten or more counts support this clonotype. The chain combines TRBV19 with TRBJ2-1; TRBD2 matches at 10 bases. V trimming: 3 bases; J trimming: 1 base; junction bases outside the gene matches: 0. This CDR3 comprises 15 residues. Germline CDR1 is LNHDA and CDR2 is SQIVND (reference sequence). The CDR3 region has the DNA TGTGCCAGTAGTATGACTAGCGGGTCCTACAATGAGCAGTTCTTC. Protein product: CASSMTSGSYNEQFF.

This clonotype was seen many times. The rearrangement uses TRBV27 and TRBJ2-5; a weak D match, TRBD1 (5 bases). The CDR3 consists of 14 residues. Germline CDR1 and CDR2: MNHEY and SMNVEV (reference sequence). The V gene lost 5 bases and the J gene lost 2 bases, with 12 bases spanning the gap. The CDR3 is CASSLGHRQETQYF. The DNA of the CDR3 is TGTGCCAGCAGTCTAGGACACAGGCAAGAGACCCAGTACTTC.

In its sample, this clonotype was seen many times. The V call is TRBV27, the J call TRBJ2-1; 8 nucleotides align to TRBD2. The germline V gene encodes CDR1 MNHEY and CDR2 SMNVEV (reference sequence). J gave up 4 bases and V 3 bases, and 8 bases lay outside the gene matches. This CDR3 spans 16 amino acids. CDR3 amino acids: CASSFPRASGYNEQFF. As DNA, the CDR3 is TGTGCCAGCAGTTTCCCCCGTGCTAGCGGGTACAATGAGCAGTTCTTC.

Ten or more counts support this clonotype. This chain uses TRBV6-4 with TRBJ2-7; a weak D match, TRBD2 (5 bases). The length of the CDR3 is 16 residues. The ends were cut back, 0 bases at V and 0 bases at J, with 12 bases in the middle. Germline CDR1 MRHNA, CDR2 SNTAGT. CDR3 coding DNA: TGTGCCAGCAGTGACTCGAAGGAGCGGCCCTCCTACGAGCAGTACTTC. It encodes CASSDSKERPSYEQYF.

This clonotype was detected ten times or more. The chain recombines TRBV24-1 with TRBJ2-3, with TRBD2 as a possible D gene (6 bases). Germline CDR1 and CDR2: KGHDR and SFDVKD. Trimming pared 9 bases from V and 3 bases from J, leaving 12 bases between. CDR3 length equals 13 residues. DNA for the CDR3: TGTGCCACCGCGGGACGGCATACAGATACGCAGTATTTT. It codes for CATAGRHTDTQYF.